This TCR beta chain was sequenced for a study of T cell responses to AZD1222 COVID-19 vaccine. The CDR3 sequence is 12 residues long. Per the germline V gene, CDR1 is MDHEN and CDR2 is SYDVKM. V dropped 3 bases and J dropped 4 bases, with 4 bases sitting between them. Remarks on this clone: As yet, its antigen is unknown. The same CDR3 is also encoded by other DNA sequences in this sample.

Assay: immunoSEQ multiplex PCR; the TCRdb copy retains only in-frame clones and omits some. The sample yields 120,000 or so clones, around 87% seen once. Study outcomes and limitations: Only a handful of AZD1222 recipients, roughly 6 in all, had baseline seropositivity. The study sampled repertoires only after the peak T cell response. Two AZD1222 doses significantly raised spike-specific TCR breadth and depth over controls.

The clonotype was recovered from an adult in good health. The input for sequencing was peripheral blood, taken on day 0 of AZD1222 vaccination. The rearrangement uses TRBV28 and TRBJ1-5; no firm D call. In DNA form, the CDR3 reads TGTGCCAGCAGTTTGTTGAATCAGCCCCAGCATTTT. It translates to CASSLLNQPQHF.